The next 21 T cell receptor beta chains were all read from a single sample in a study of T-cell reconstitution after alpha-beta-depleted transplantation in children. Unique molecular identifiers were built into the TCRbeta library. TCRdb analysed the PCR reads with MiXCR anew, one entry per CDR3 protein. This sample has around 680,000 distinct CDR3 sequences, with over 15% found just once. Sequenced here: PBMCs from the stem cell graft donor, sampled from the stem cell graft. The receptor set was obtained from a human donor who donated a stem cell graft to a child with acute myeloid leukemia.

This clonotype was counted many times. The chain carries TRBV20-1 and TRBJ1-4; 7 bases are shared with TRBD1. This CDR3 is 14 amino acids long. Per germline, CDR1 DFQATT and CDR2 SNEGSKA (reference sequence). The trim removed 6 bases at V and 2 bases at J, leaving 6 bases unmatched. CDR3 sequence: CSATRGPTNEKLFF. The CDR3, as DNA: TGCAGTGCCACAAGGGGGCCCACTAATGAAAAACTGTTTTTT.

This clonotype was seen at least ten times. The chain combines TRBV20-1 with TRBJ1-1; D is unclear. V was pared by 3 bases and J by 1 base, with 6 bases between. The CDR3 sequence is 12 residues long. Germline loops: CDR1 DFQATT, CDR2 SNEGSKA (reference sequence). In DNA, the CDR3 is TGCAGTGCTAGTCGCTCGAACACTGAAGCTTTCTTT. Protein product: CSASRSNTEAFF.

This clonotype was detected a few times. V is TRBV6-2 or TRBV6-3 and J is TRBJ2-4; 7 bases are shared with TRBD1. The CDR3 loop spans 12 amino acids. Germline V CDR1 and CDR2: MNHEY, SVGEGT. V dropped 11 bases and J dropped 5; count of bases not matched to a gene: 6. The CDR3 DNA follows: TGTGCCTGCCGGGACAGAGAAAACATTCAGTACTTC. Translated: CACRDRENIQYF.

This clonotype came up many times. The gene calls are TRBV7-9 and TRBJ2-7; D is uncertain. The germline V gene has CDR1 SEHNR and CDR2 FQNEAQ (reference sequence). The CDR3 has 13 amino acids. V was pared by 4 bases and J by 6 bases, with 13 bases between. This CDR3 is CASSSPVDVEQYF. Written as DNA, the CDR3 is TGTGCCAGCAGCTCCCCTGTTGATGTCGAGCAGTACTTC.

This clonotype was seen more than once but under ten times. The rearrangement links TRBV6-5 to TRBJ2-1; 7 bases agree with TRBD2. CDR1 and CDR2 from the germline V gene are MNHEY and SVGAGI. The CDR3 extends over 14 amino acids. J gave up 4 bases and V 7 bases, and 7 bases lay outside the gene matches. CDR3 region: CASNPAGEYNEQFF. The CDR3 nucleotides are TGTGCCAGCAACCCCGCGGGGGAGTACAATGAGCAGTTCTTC.

The chain employs TRBV5-1 and TRBJ2-7; no reliable D call. Germline loops: CDR1 SGHRS, CDR2 YFSETQ. V was shortened by 2 bases and J by 2 bases, with 14 bases between the two germline ends. The length of the CDR3 is 15 residues. The CDR3 sequence: CASSFRLCTTYEQYV. CDR3 coding DNA: TGCGCCAGCAGCTTCCGACTCTGTACAACCTACGAGCAGTACGTC.

Ten or more counts support this clonotype. The V and J genes are TRBV29-1 and TRBJ2-2; maybe TRBD1 (6 bases). This CDR3 region has 17 residues. Germline V gene data show CDR1 as SQVTM and CDR2 as ANQGSEA. V was trimmed by 2 bases and J by 9 bases, leaving 25 bases between them. The CDR3 here is CSVEHPSGLTGGRELFF. The CDR3 DNA reads TGCAGCGTTGAACATCCATCTGGGCTGACAGGAGGTCGGGAGCTGTTTTTT.

The chain carries TRBV7-9 and TRBJ2-7; tentatively, D is TRBD1 (5 bases). The CDR3 covers 17 residues. Trimming removed 0 bases from V and 1 base from J, with 16 bases in between. Germline V CDR1 and CDR2: SEHNR, FQNEAQ (reference sequence). The CDR3 sequence: CASSLAGPGPLSYEQYF. CDR3 DNA sequence: TGTGCCAGCAGCTTAGCGGGGCCCGGGCCTTTATCCTACGAGCAGTACTTC.

This clonotype was detected ten times or more. The rearrangement uses TRBV20-1 and TRBJ2-3, with 7 bases identical to TRBD2. Germline V CDR1 and CDR2: DFQATT, SNEGSKA (reference sequence). The CDR3 is 13 amino acids. Trimming removed 3 bases from V and 3 bases from J; junction bases left unmatched: 3. The CDR3 protein is CSASWTSTDTQYF. The CDR3 DNA reads TGCAGTGCTAGCTGGACTAGTACAGATACGCAGTATTTT.

At least ten counts were recorded for this clonotype. The rearrangement links TRBV6-1 to TRBJ2-3, with a tentative D call TRBD2 (7 bases). The V end was cut by 6 bases, the J end by 4 bases, with 14 bases between. Looked up from germline, CDR1 is MNHNS and CDR2 is SASEGT. This CDR3 is 14 amino acids long. The CDR3 sequence is CASSHRAGADTQYF. CDR3 coding DNA: TGTGCCAGCAGCCACAGGGCGGGAGCAGATACGCAGTATTTT.

This clonotype turned up a few times. The rearrangement uses TRBV7-9 and TRBJ1-3; 7 bases align to TRBD1. The CDR3 has 17 amino acids. V was clipped by 2 bases and J by 0 bases; unmatched bases: 7. Looked up from germline, CDR1 is SEHNR and CDR2 is FQNEAQ (reference sequence). The CDR3 coding sequence is TGTGCCAGCAGCTTACCTCCCGGGACAGACTCTGGAAACACCATATATTTT. Protein product: CASSLPPGTDSGNTIYF.

This clonotype was found many times. The J gene is TRBJ2-1, the V gene TRBV18, with 11 bases fitting TRBD2. This CDR3 has 16 amino acids. The germline CDR1 and CDR2 sequences are KGHSH and LQKENI. The V and J ends lost 6 bases and 7 bases, in that order; junction bases with no gene match: 11. In nucleotides, the CDR3 is TGTGCCAGCTCCCTCCCGTTGGGACTAGCGGTAAATGAGCAGTTCTTC. It translates to CASSLPLGLAVNEQFF.

The gene calls are TRBV20-1 and TRBJ1-5; no clear D. V was shortened by 0 bases and J by 4 bases, with 13 bases between the two germline ends. The CDR3 sequence is 15 residues long. From germline, CDR1 is DFQATT and CDR2 SNEGSKA (reference sequence). This chain's CDR3 is CSARDTEGTNQPQHF. The DNA of the CDR3 is TGCAGTGCTAGAGACACAGAGGGCACAAATCAGCCCCAGCATTTT.

The V and J genes are TRBV4-1 and TRBJ2-1; possibly TRBD1 for D (5 bases). V lost 4 bases to trimming and J lost 7 bases, with 14 bases between them. The CDR3 covers 14 residues. Germline values: CDR1 MGHRA, CDR2 YSYEKL. This CDR3 is CASSRTQDSNEQFF. CDR3 nucleotide sequence: TGCGCCAGCAGCCGAACACAGGATTCGAATGAGCAGTTCTTC.

In this sample, this clonotype turned up many times. This chain uses TRBV30 with TRBJ1-2; TRBD1 agrees at 7 bases. The CDR3 contains 12 residues. From germline, CDR1 is GTSNPN and CDR2 SVGIG (reference sequence). J was trimmed by 8 bases and V by 0 bases; bases with no gene match: 3. The CDR3 sequence is CAWSVGTAGYTF. In DNA form, the CDR3 reads TGTGCCTGGAGTGTCGGGACAGCCGGCTACACCTTC.

The sample holds a few counts of this clonotype. The rearrangement uses TRBV5-5 and TRBJ2-7, with 8 nucleotides matching TRBD1. The CDR3 is 17 residues long. The J segment lost 2 bases and the V segment lost 1 base, leaving 11 bases of the junction unmatched. CDR1 is SGHKS and CDR2 is YYEKEE in the germline V gene (reference sequence). The CDR3 sequence is CASSLRYTGGGTYEQYF. CDR3 DNA: TGTGCCAGCAGCTTGAGATACACAGGGGGAGGAACCTACGAGCAGTACTTC.

This clonotype showed up just a few times. This chain uses TRBV7-6 with TRBJ2-1, with 13 positions matching TRBD2. This CDR3 is built from 15 residues. J was trimmed by 5 bases and V by 5 bases; bases with no gene match: 3. Germline CDR1 reads SGHVS; CDR2 reads FNYEAQ. The CDR3 sequence: CASSQLAGGDNEQFF. CDR3 nucleotides: TGTGCCAGCAGCCAACTAGCGGGGGGGGACAATGAGCAGTTCTTC. The full variable domain, with the rest looked up from reference TRBV7-6 and TRBJ2-1, is GAGVSQSPRYKVTKRGQDVALRCDPISGHVSLYWYRQALGQGPEFLTYFNYEAQQDKSGLPNDRFSAERPEGSISTLTIQRTEQRDSAMYRCASSQLAGGDNEQFFGPGTRLTVL.

This clonotype occurred a few times. The gene calls are TRBV5-6 and TRBJ1-4; D remains ambiguous. Germline V gene data show CDR1 as SGHDT and CDR2 as YYEEEE. The V end was cut by 1 base, the J end by 8 bases, with 15 bases between. The CDR3 is 15 residues long. This CDR3 is CASSLWVTVEEKLFF. DNA of the CDR3: TGTGCCAGCAGCTTGTGGGTGACGGTGGAGGAAAAACTGTTTTTT.

This clonotype was detected ten times or more. The gene calls are TRBV7-2 and TRBJ2-7; no firm D call. This CDR3 is built from 13 residues. Germline-derived CDR1 and CDR2 are SGHTA and FQGNSA. Trimming cost V 2 bases and J 5 bases, with 10 bases left between them. This CDR3 reads CASSLPSQNEQYF. The CDR3 DNA follows: TGTGCCAGCAGCTTACCCTCGCAGAACGAGCAGTACTTC. Full variable domain (outside the CDR3, taken from reference TRBV7-2 and TRBJ2-7): GAGVSQSPSNKVTEKGKDVELRCDPISGHTALYWYRQSLGQGLEFLIYFQGNSAPDKSGLPSDRFSAERTGGSVSTLTIQRTQQEDSAVYLCASSLPSQNEQYFGPGTRLTVT.

The rearrangement joins TRBV20-1 to TRBJ2-1; 7 positions match TRBD1. The V and J ends lost 2 bases and 2 bases, in that order; junction bases with no gene match: 3. The germline V gene has CDR1 DFQATT and CDR2 SNEGSKA (reference sequence). This CDR3 is built from 14 residues. This CDR3 is CSARSGTAYNEQFF. CDR3 nucleotides: TGCAGTGCTAGATCCGGGACAGCCTACAATGAGCAGTTCTTC.

This clonotype was detected a few times. The chain carries TRBV28 and TRBJ2-7, with 10 bases fitting TRBD2. Germline CDR1 reads MDHEN; CDR2 reads SYDVKM. Trimming took 6 bases from V and 1 from J; bases not matched to a gene: 6. This CDR3 spans 15 amino acids. The CDR3 DNA sequence: TGTGCCAGCAGCCGGACTAGCGGAAATTCCTACGAGCAGTACGTC. It yields the protein CASSRTSGNSYEQYV.